This TCR beta chain derives from a study of cytomegalovirus exposure and HLA in healthy donors (dated by TCRdb to 2016 to 2017). Broadly, across the study: According to an earlier analysis of 550 to 750 of the donors, about 180 million T cells yielded 100 million or so unique TCR beta sequences and approximately 300 Gb of sequence data. Around 330 gigabases of sequencing data and roughly 80 million unique TCR sequences made up an early release that covered 500 to 650 HLA-typed donors. Among the roughly 400 genotyped donors, about 85% belonged to the genetic ancestry cluster associated with self-reported Caucasian donors. The study aimed to test whether signatures of past pathogen exposure could be identified by cataloging public T cell receptors. Using immunosequencing, the study profiled T cell repertoires from 640 or so subjects and related those repertoires to cytomegalovirus serostatus. In addition to the first cohort of several hundred subjects, a separate validation cohort of 100 to 150 different subjects was used. To predict cytomegalovirus infection status, the study brought together high-throughput TCR immunosequencing, statistical association of individual TCRs with disease status, and machine learning. A later analysis re-analyzed previously published TCR beta repertoires from 600 to 850 donors and added high-resolution HLA genotyping to study TCR occurrence patterns. Rather than using new phenotypic data, the later analysis identified candidate immune exposures from TCR beta sequences and from how often those sequences occurred across donors. To decide whether each TCR beta V gene segment behaved as functional or pseudogenic, an earlier analysis of some 600 of the donors relied on high-throughput TCR beta sequencing. Donor age, sex, ethnicity and CMV serostatus were compiled alongside the repertoire data. Genome-wide SNP genotypes for about 65% of the 666 donors were used in a later genetic analysis, which treated that subset as a discovery cohort. Every discovery cohort repertoire had been produced on one sequencing platform. Class I and class II HLA loci were covered by the typing at four-digit resolution. The number of donors typed differed by locus, with roughly 620-630 for A, B, C, DRB1 and DQB1, 522 for DQA1, 600 to 610 for DPA1, and some 440 for DPB1. Because of strong linkage in the cohort, 5 or 6 DR-DQ haplotypes were treated as single units for association and clustering. Across some 400 genotyped donors of the cohort, an average of approximately 240,000 unique TCR beta nucleotide sequences per donor were sequenced, and around 20% of those sequences were non-productive. The paper as a whole reports these results and caveats: An association between a missense DCLRE1C variant and V-gene and J-gene trimming of TCR beta chains was found in a later genetic analysis and replicated in an independent cohort. In vitro tests confirmed that a few of the cytomegalovirus-associated TCR beta chains recognize cytomegalovirus antigens. The study gave a list of some 150 TCR beta chains associated with cytomegalovirus. In an earlier analysis of approximately 590 of the donors, most TCR beta V segments appeared in productive rearrangements about 87% or about 30% of the time, broadly matching IMGT annotations. A later analysis found that TCR association rates varied across HLA loci, with DRB1 alleles showing the most associated TCRs and HLA-C alleles the fewest. Assigning TCR associations to individual alleles was difficult when HLA alleles, especially DR and DQ, strongly co-occurred. Only TCR beta chains were sequenced in this cohort, and the absence of alpha or paired-chain data limited detectable features. Sequencing depth was assumed to be roughly uniform across donors in the presence/absence analyses, though that assumption may not hold. A cluster of highly shared sequence variants was judged likely to be a technical artifact of the sequencing pipeline. Correlated functional status among segregating V segments might be attributable to linkage disequilibrium, but an unknown experimental factor could not be ruled out. The classifier was reported to diagnose cytomegalovirus status with high specificity and sensitivity in both the original cohort and the validation cohort. CMV serostatus was the only immune exposure information available for the cohort. The 87-base-pair reads could not distinguish some IMGT-functional V segments, including TRBV6-2 and TRBV6-3, so those segments were excluded. A later analysis found that HLA-associated TCR beta chains were more clonally expanded and had lower generation probabilities than equally common non-associated chains. According to a later analysis, parvovirus B19, influenza, CMV and Epstein-Barr virus appeared linked to several top co-occurrence clusters. The authors suggested that the approach could potentially be extended to other disease states and immunological phenotypes. Most CMV-associated TCR beta chains appeared to be HLA-restricted in a later analysis, and the HLA associations seemed to be driven largely by CMV exposure. Most TCR sequences were observed very rarely across donors, whereas some public TCRs were present in many individuals. A later genetic analysis reported fewer N-insertions in productive TCRs among donors in an Asian-associated ancestry cluster than the roughly 670-donor mean. Because HLA typing was missing for some donors at each locus, association tests included only the typed subset. In a later analysis, about 16,000 TCR beta sequences were associated with specific HLA alleles at a false discovery rate of 0.05. Because counts were too low, about 15 rarely observed V segments, including chromosome 9 orphons, were left out of the earlier analysis of several hundred of the donors. A further reported finding was that TCR beta sequences accurately predicted the HLA-A and HLA-B alleles for most subjects in the first cohort.

Library preparation used the immunoSEQ multiplex PCR assay. The multiplex PCR relied on a mix of 60 forward primers for TCR Vbeta segments and 13 reverse primers for TCR Jbeta segments. Amplification of the CDR3 region of rearranged TCR beta genes was performed with a multiplex PCR assay on genomic DNA. The Illumina HiSeq System was used to sequence the amplified TCR beta libraries as 87-base-pair reads. Per the source publication's procedure: A later analysis counted around 72 million unique TCR beta chains across the roughly 700 repertoires, and roughly 10 million of these chains were shared by at least two donors. Raw reads were error-corrected and collapsed into unique sequences by a nearest-neighbor algorithm in which closely related sequences were merged to remove PCR and sequencing errors. CDR3 sequences were aligned to IMGT reference sequences to assign V, D and J gene segments. Each retained sequence needed at least a six-nucleotide match to both a V gene segment and a J gene segment. A rearrangement was called productive if the CDR3 had no stop codons and remained in frame with V and J, and every other rearrangement was called non-productive. CDR3 was defined by IMGT convention, running from the second conserved V-encoded cysteine to the conserved J-encoded phenylalanine. The earlier analysis of 500 to 650 of the donors excluded any sequence lacking an unambiguous match to a single V gene segment. An earlier analysis of a few hundred of the donors called V segments functional above 56.7% productive rearrangements and segregating when the between-donor standard deviation exceeded 5%. To diagnose cytomegalovirus status from the catalog of TCR beta chain sequences, a statistical classification framework was built. V and J gene assignment, in a later analysis, came from comparing TCR nucleotide sequences with IMGT/GENE-DB human TR gene sequences. In a later analysis, CDR3 sequences and most-parsimonious VDJ recombination scenarios were assigned using the TCRdist pipeline. In a later analysis, each TCR beta chain was defined by its CDR3 amino acid sequence together with its V-gene family, and reads without a unique V-gene family were excluded. As a way to deal with suspected cross-contamination and a sequencing artifact, a later analysis dropped 450 to 600 nucleotide sequences that were highly shared and had low generation probability. For each public chain, a later analysis derived a clonal expansion index from normalized ranks of inferred template counts within each repertoire. In a later analysis, generation probabilities were computed with a VDJ recombination model fitted to out-of-frame rearrangements, and the resulting probabilities were checked against IGoR. A later analysis scored TCR-TCR, TCR-HLA and TCR-CMV co-occurrence with hypergeometric tests, applying a repertoire-size bias correction to TCR pairs. To estimate false discovery rates, a later analysis permuted the HLA or CMV assignments 20 times. In a later analysis, co-occurring TCRs were grouped using DBSCAN, and TCRdist sequence similarity was added for clustering within HLA-allele-positive subsets. Co-occurrence clustering excluded repertoires with fewer than 30,000 or more than 120,000 public chains, plus five with anomalous nucleotide sharing. Imported from immuneACCESS, the table was reduced by TCRdb to in-frame sequences with V and J called. These copies leave out some clones; in studies compared against another copy, an unresolved V gene accounts for under half, and the cause of the remainder is not known. D and trimming come from the DNA, and the V and J calls and clone size come from that table. The sample table lists about 160,000 clones, about four fifths of them with a count of one. The ten top clones hold about 5.9% of the sample.

On this clone itself: It has no known antigen specificity. The record has no base qualities; no much larger clone is one base away.

The cohort consisted of some 730 healthy bone marrow donors. At the time of sampling, all cohort members were nominally healthy, though unrecorded immune exposures were likely present. The donor tested CMV seropositive and was one of the 289 seropositive cohort members. Every donor gave a peripheral blood sample, and the peripheral blood mononuclear cells from that sample were used for TCR beta sequencing. Genomic DNA extraction from the blood cell samples was performed with the Qiagen DNeasy Blood Extraction Kit. V is shortened by 4 bases, J by 5 bases, and the region joining them spans 18 bases. CDR1 SQVTM and CDR2 ANQGSEA are derived from the germline V gene. Its CDR3 holds 14 amino acids, cysteine through phenylalanine. Left in the record is the CDR3 DNA by itself, 42 bases read in frame from the first base.

The source material was PBMCs. The origin of this receptor is a man aged 45 to 65 in good health and CMV-seropositive. The chain is made from TRBV29-1 and TRBJ2-7; a weak D assignment points to TRBD1 (6 bases agree). The encoded CDR3 is CSVASLGATNEQYF. The nucleotide sequence is TGCAGCGTTGCTTCCCTGGGGGCGACAAACGAGCAGTACTTC.